The T cell receptor beta chain described here comes from a study of regulatory T cells in long-lasting Graves disease (dated by TCRdb to 2020 to 2022). With regard to the full study: Persistent Graves' disease meant more than 5 years of antithyroid drug treatment with TSH receptor autoantibodies that stayed positive. Patients with persistent Graves' disease were compared with patients with newly diagnosed Graves' disease using TCR sequencing and RNA sequencing of peripheral blood. The study was conducted in China and was registered as a clinical trial. TCR sequencing covered some 13 persistent and approximately 20 newly diagnosed Graves' disease patients, 33 samples in total. On average, persistent Graves' disease patients in the clinical cohort had been on antithyroid drugs for roughly 11 years. What the authors observed across the whole study: More public clonotypes were shared among persistent patients (roughly 2,700) than among newly diagnosed patients (under 1,000). Sequencing and analysis were restricted to the TCR beta chain. The authors acknowledged the small sample size as a limitation that may reduce accuracy. Persistent Graves' disease patients showed lower TCR Shannon entropy and fewer highly expanded clones than newly diagnosed patients, suggesting clonal expansion. Because the primary lesion, thyroid tissue, could not be accessed, the study looked at peripheral blood alone. Persistent disease showed preferential use of TRBV28, TRBJ1-2 and TRBJ2-5, whereas newly diagnosed disease favored TRBV20-1 and TRBJ2-1.

This specimen's time point label, interpreted: persistent/refractory GD, antithyroid drugs over 5 years with positive TRAb. RNA was extracted from PBMCs in TRIzol for both TCR sequencing and RNA sequencing. Graves' disease was diagnosed according to American Thyroid Association guidelines. Patients for the study were recruited at an endocrinology department in Xi'an, China. Each patient gave approximately 9.7 milliliters of peripheral blood, collected in an EDTA anticoagulant tube. PBMCs were isolated by Ficoll Paque Plus density gradient separation without further T cell sorting. RNA quality was checked with an Agilent 2100 Bioanalyzer and agarose gel, and concentration with a NanoDrop 2000. Library method: multiplex PCR. The sequencing machine was an Illumina HiSeq 4000. CDR3 regions were amplified by Arm-PCR with iRepertoire HTBI primers to construct TCR beta libraries. Before sequencing, the PCR products underwent gel purification. On the study's bioinformatics: Gene usage analysis of CDR3 amino acid clonotypes used the approximately 62 TRBV and 14 to 15 TRBJ segments found across samples. COPE and FqMerger were used to merge filtered high-quality paired reads into contigs. Contigs were aligned with BLAST to IMGT TRBV, TRBD and TRBJ reference genes, and CDR3 was defined per IMGT. Highly expanded clones were defined as clonotypes with a frequency above 0.1%. Repertoire diversity was measured by Shannon entropy, and V-J evenness by the Gini coefficient. A clonotype was considered public if more than one individual shared it. TCRdb applied fastp at Q25 and MiXCR to the public reads, then kept only in-frame beta chains. Identical CDR3 proteins give one entry, which carries the most common genes and DNA. The V and J calls reflect TCRdb's pipeline rather than the authors' work. A total of about 340,000 distinct CDR3 sequences appear in this sample, about 18% of them only once. The top ten clones comprise 29% of the sample.

This clonotype was observed many times. Its binding antigen is unknown. No much larger clone is present one base from it, and per-base qualities are unavailable. CDR1 and CDR2, per the germline V gene (reference sequence), are LGHDT and YNNKEL. Trimming removed 4 bases from V and 2 bases from J, leaving 9 bases between the germline ends. There are 13 amino acids in the CDR3, from cysteine to phenylalanine inclusive. CDR3 DNA is the only sequence kept; it has 39 bases, read in frame from the first base. Recombination linked TRBV3-1 to TRBJ2-7; perhaps TRBD1 is the D gene, with 7 bases matching. This clonotype was sampled from a female donor with Graves disease. Sequencing was performed on peripheral blood mononuclear cells (PBMCs), taken when the disease was refractory, from a patient treated with antithyroid drugs. Read as DNA, the sequence is TGTGCCAGCAGCCGCGGGACAGCCTACGAGCAGTACTTC. It specifies CASSRGTAYEQYF.